This TCR beta chain is from a study of blood T cell repertoires in COVID-19. V was clipped by 4 bases and J by 4 bases; unmatched bases: 4. Germline CDR1 LGHDT, CDR2 YNNKEL (reference sequence). This CDR3 spans 15 amino acids. This clone came up once. Sequencing was performed with immunoSEQ multiplex PCR; in TCRdb, only in-frame clones are kept and a portion is missing. The table has about 300,000 clones, roughly 90% seen once; the top ten hold about 2%. The source of this sequence is a woman aged 25 to 39 with COVID-19, enrolled during active disease. The sequencing input was peripheral blood. The chain has TRBV3-1 (or the pseudogene TRBV3-2) and TRBJ1-6, with 7 nucleotides matching TRBD1. The CDR3 region is CASSPGDRYNSPLHF. The CDR3 region has the DNA TGTGCCAGCAGCCCCGGGGACAGATATAATTCACCCCTCCACTTT.